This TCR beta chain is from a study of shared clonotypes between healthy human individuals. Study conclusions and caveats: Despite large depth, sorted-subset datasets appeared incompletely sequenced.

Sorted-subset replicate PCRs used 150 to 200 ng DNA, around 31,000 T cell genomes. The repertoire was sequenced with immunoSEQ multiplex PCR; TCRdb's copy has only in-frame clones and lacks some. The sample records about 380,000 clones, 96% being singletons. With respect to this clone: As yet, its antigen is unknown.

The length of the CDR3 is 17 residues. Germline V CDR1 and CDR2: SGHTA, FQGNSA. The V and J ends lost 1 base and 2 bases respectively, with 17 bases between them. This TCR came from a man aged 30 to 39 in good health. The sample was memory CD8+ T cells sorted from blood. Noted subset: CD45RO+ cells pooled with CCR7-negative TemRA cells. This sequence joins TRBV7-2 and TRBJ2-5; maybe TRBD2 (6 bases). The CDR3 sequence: CASSLGPLGGGQETQYF. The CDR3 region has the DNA TGTGCCAGCAGCTTAGGGCCGTTGGGAGGTGGACAAGAGACCCAGTACTTC.